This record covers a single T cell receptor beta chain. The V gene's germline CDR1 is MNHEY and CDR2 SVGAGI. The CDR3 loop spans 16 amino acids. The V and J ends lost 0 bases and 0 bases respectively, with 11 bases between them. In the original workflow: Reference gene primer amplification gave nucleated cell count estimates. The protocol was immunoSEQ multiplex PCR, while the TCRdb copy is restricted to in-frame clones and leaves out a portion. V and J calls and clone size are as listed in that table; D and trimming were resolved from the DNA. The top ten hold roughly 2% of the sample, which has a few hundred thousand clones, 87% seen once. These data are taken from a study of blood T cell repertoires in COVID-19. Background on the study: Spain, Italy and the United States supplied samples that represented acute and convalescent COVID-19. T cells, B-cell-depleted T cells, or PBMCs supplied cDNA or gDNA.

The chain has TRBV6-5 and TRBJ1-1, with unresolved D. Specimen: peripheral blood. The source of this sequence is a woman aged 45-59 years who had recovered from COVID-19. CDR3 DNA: TGTGCCAGCAGTTACTCGGGCGGGGTAATGAACACTGAAGCTTTCTTT. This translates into CASSYSGGVMNTEAFF.